This T cell receptor beta chain was captured by sequencing in a study of OX40 agonist ivuxolimab in advanced cancers. In the study overall: Ivuxolimab, an antibody acting as an agonist of OX40 (CD134), was used to treat patients. Patients with hepatocellular carcinoma, melanoma, renal cell or head and neck cancer made up the dose-escalation patients.

The CDR3 totals 15 residues. In germline, CDR1 is SEHNR, CDR2 FQNEAQ (reference sequence). V lost 4 bases and J lost 5, with 14 bases in between. Measured with immunoSEQ multiplex PCR; TCRdb has only the in-frame clones, and not every one. The sample holds tens of thousands of clones, 90% to 95% seen once. V and J are TRBV7-9 and TRBJ2-2; a possible D gene is TRBD2 (5 bases). The sequence was collected from an adult with an advanced solid tumor such as melanoma, head and neck, liver or kidney cancer. The specimen was CD4+ or CD8+ T cells sorted from blood, collected in a trial of the OX40 agonist ivuxolimab. The CDR3 loop reads CASSSPEGWTGELFF. CDR3 DNA: TGTGCCAGCAGCTCCCCCGAGGGTTGGACCGGGGAGCTGTTTTTT.